This TCR beta chain is from a study of blood T cell repertoires in COVID-19. The data were produced by immunoSEQ multiplex PCR, yet TCRdb's version contains in-frame clones alone and is incomplete. This sample has 85,000 to 130,000 clones, with roughly four fifths found just once. Germline CDR1 reads SGHDT; CDR2 reads YYEEEE. The CDR3 length is 15 residues. The V and J ends lost 2 bases and 0 bases respectively, with 11 bases between them. The gene calls are TRBV5-6 and TRBJ2-5; a possible D gene is TRBD1 (6 bases). The TCR originated in a man aged 55 to 70 with acute or convalescent COVID-19. The sequenced material came from peripheral blood. The CDR3 DNA follows: TGTGCCAGCAGCTTCGGACAGCTGTACCAAGAGACCCAGTACTTC. Its protein is CASSFGQLYQETQYF. Combining the CDR3 with reference TRBV5-6 and TRBJ2-5 gives the whole variable domain DAGVTQSPTHLIKTRGQQVTLRCSPKSGHDTVSWYQQALGQGPQFIFQYYEEEERQRGNFPDRFSGHQFPNYSSELNVNALLLGDSALYLCASSFGQLYQETQYFGPGTRLLVL.